Below are 23 T cell receptor beta chains sequenced from a single sample in a study of control samples from healthy donors and cancer patients (TCRdb year 2020). The library was built by means of the immunoSEQ multiplex PCR assay. TCRdb retrieved this table from immuneACCESS and kept in-frame rearrangements only. Not all clones are present; in checked studies, unresolved V genes account for under half, and no reason is known for the remainder. The sample table lists 25,000 to 30,000 clones, 87% of them with a count of one. Clones ranked in the top ten supply 1.6% of the sample. What was sequenced was PBMCs. The origin of the receptors is a middle-aged woman with lung cancer.

This sequence joins TRBV7-9 and TRBJ2-5; tentatively, D is TRBD1 (6 bases). Trimming shortened V by 4 bases and J by 4 bases, and 10 bases separated the two germline ends. The CDR3 covers 13 residues. Germline V lookup: CDR1 SEHNR, CDR2 FQNEAQ (reference sequence). The CDR3 region is CASSYRVRETQYF. DNA for the CDR3: TGTGCCAGCAGCTACAGGGTCAGAGAGACCCAGTACTTC.

The V gene is TRBV30, the J gene TRBJ1-4; D not resolved. Germline lookup yields CDR1 GTSNPN and CDR2 SVGIG (reference sequence). The CDR3 runs 14 residues. Between the trimmed V and J ends, which lost 1 base and 4 bases, there was a span of 10 bases. The chain's CDR3 is CAWSDGGGNEKLFF. The CDR3 bases are TGTGCCTGGAGTGACGGAGGCGGTAATGAAAAACTGTTTTTT.

V is TRBV5-6 and J is TRBJ2-3; weak D call: TRBD1 (6 bases). CDR1 is SGHDT, CDR2 YYEEEE, per germline. Trimming left V 1 base short and J 7 bases short, with 10 bases between. The CDR3 has 13 residues. The CDR3 DNA reads TGTGCCAGCAGCTTGAGAGGGGGAAATACGCAGTATTTT. It translates to CASSLRGGNTQYF.

The CDR3 sequence: CASSLEVAEQYF. DNA for the CDR3: TGTGCCAGCAGCTTGGAGGTTGCCGAGCAGTACTTC. V usage is TRBV5-4 and J usage is TRBJ2-7; no firm D call. Trimming left V 0 bases short and J 6 bases short, with 7 bases between. The CDR3 is 12 amino acids. Germline loops: CDR1 SGHNT, CDR2 YYREEE (reference sequence).

The chain employs TRBV7-8 and TRBJ1-1; D is unresolved. Germline V CDR1 and CDR2: SGHVS, FQNEAQ. The CDR3 extends over 12 amino acids. Deletions cut 2 bases from V and 6 bases from J, with 7 bases between. The CDR3 DNA is TGTGCCAGCAGCTTAACGGGTGCTGAAGCTTTCTTT. It yields the protein CASSLTGAEAFF.

The chain recombines TRBV7-2 with TRBJ1-5; TRBD1 is a possible D gene (6 bases). V was trimmed by 1 base and J by 7 bases, leaving 14 bases between them. This CDR3 region has 15 residues. Germline V CDR1 and CDR2: SGHTA, FQGNSA. The CDR3 protein is CASSLVAGEDQPQHF. CDR3 in DNA: TGTGCCAGCAGCTTAGTAGCAGGGGAGGACCAGCCCCAGCATTTT.

The chain combines TRBV4-2 with TRBJ1-2; D not resolved. The germline CDR1 and CDR2 sequences are LGHNA and YNFKEQ. The CDR3 has 13 residues. Trimming shortened V by 3 bases and J by 3 bases, and 8 bases separated the two germline ends. CDR3 bases: TGTGCCAGCAGCCAGCCGGGAGACTATGGCTACACCTTC. This codes for CASSQPGDYGYTF.

This clone was counted a single time. This rearrangement joins TRBV3-1 (or the pseudogene TRBV3-2) to TRBJ2-7; D gene ambiguous. V lost 1 base and J lost 2, with 12 bases in between. This CDR3 has 15 residues. Germline V CDR1 and CDR2: LGHDT, YNNKEL (reference sequence). This chain's CDR3 is CASSQAPGSTYEQYF. The CDR3 DNA reads TGTGCCAGCAGCCAAGCTCCGGGCAGTACCTACGAGCAGTACTTC.

This chain uses TRBV5-1 with TRBJ2-5, with D possibly matching TRBD2 (6 bases). This CDR3 contains 16 residues. The germline V gene encodes CDR1 SGHRS and CDR2 YFSETQ. The ends were cut back, 4 bases at V and 5 bases at J, with 21 bases in the middle. In DNA, the CDR3 is TGCGCCAGCAGCCGTCGGTCTAGCGAAAGGGAGGAGACCCAGTACTTC. Amino acid sequence: CASSRRSSEREETQYF. Supplemented by reference TRBV5-1 and TRBJ2-5, the full variable domain reads KAGVTQTPRYLIKTRGQQVTLSCSPISGHRSVSWYQQTPGQGLQFLFEYFSETQRNKGNFPGRFSGRQFSNSRSEMNVSTLELGDSALYLCASSRRSSEREETQYFGPGTRLLVL.

The chain carries TRBV5-1 and TRBJ1-1; maybe TRBD1 (5 bases). Germline V gene lookup returns CDR1 SGHRS and CDR2 YFSETQ. With 4 bases removed from V and 1 base from J, the gap between germline ends came to 14 bases. The CDR3 consists of 15 residues. The CDR3: CASSSWGGANTEAFF. The CDR3 nucleotides read TGCGCCAGCAGCAGTTGGGGGGGAGCGAACACTGAAGCTTTCTTT.

The V call is TRBV15, the J call TRBJ2-5; 9 bases line up with TRBD1. The germline V gene has CDR1 LNHNV and CDR2 YYDKDF (reference sequence). This CDR3 spans 15 amino acids. V shed 1 base and J 5 bases; nucleotides not matched to a gene: 5. Here the CDR3 DNA reads TGTGCCACCAGCAGAGGGACAGGGGCGGGGGAGACCCAGTACTTC. This sequence encodes CATSRGTGAGETQYF.

This rearrangement joins TRBV7-2 to TRBJ2-5; TRBD2 matches 16 bases. Germline values: CDR1 SGHTA, CDR2 FQGNSA. Losses at the gene ends were 2 bases for V and 9 bases for J; bases not matched to a gene: 6. The CDR3 runs 16 residues. In DNA form, the CDR3 reads TGTGCCAGCAGCTTATTTGGGACTAGCGGGGGGGTTTCCCAGTACTTC. Translated, it gives CASSLFGTSGGVSQYF.

This chain connects TRBV3-1 (or the pseudogene TRBV3-2) to TRBJ2-5; the match to TRBD2 covers 7 bases. The CDR3 is 17 residues long. The germline CDR1 and CDR2 sequences are LGHDT and YNNKEL (reference sequence). J gave up 1 base and V 4 bases, and 12 bases lay outside the gene matches. The CDR3 spells CASSPRFGTTPQETQYF. CDR3 coding DNA: TGTGCCAGCAGCCCAAGATTCGGGACTACACCCCAAGAGACCCAGTACTTC.

This clone was counted a few times. V is TRBV7-6 and J is TRBJ2-7; D is possibly TRBD2 (6 bases). Germline CDR1 reads SGHVS; CDR2 reads FNYEAQ. This CDR3 spans 16 amino acids. Trimming took off 5 bases at V and 6 bases at J, with 23 bases between the two ends. CDR3: CASSPSVRGRPGEQYF. DNA for the CDR3: TGTGCCAGCAGCCCTAGCGTCCGGGGCCGCCCGGGCGAGCAGTACTTC.

This chain links TRBV15 with TRBJ1-4; D is unclear. The CDR3 contains 14 residues. Trimming took 1 base from V and 8 from J, leaving 11 bases between them. Per germline, CDR1 LNHNV and CDR2 YYDKDF (reference sequence). The CDR3 bases are TGTGCCACCAGCAGAGGAGGGAGCGGCGAAAAACTGTTTTTT. It codes for CATSRGGSGEKLFF.

V gene TRBV6-5 combines with J gene TRBJ1-4; D might be TRBD1 (6 bases). CDR1 MNHEY and CDR2 SVGAGI come from the germline V gene. This CDR3 comprises 15 residues. Trimming removed 6 bases at V and 4 bases at J, with 15 bases between. CDR3 coding DNA: TGTGCCAGCAGCCTACGGGGGGCGGTTAATGAAAAACTGTTTTTT. Its protein product is CASSLRGAVNEKLFF.

This sequence joins TRBV10-3 and TRBJ2-2, with D possibly being TRBD1 or TRBD2 (5 bases each). Germline CDR1 ENHRY, CDR2 SYGVKD. CDR3 length equals 14 residues. V lost 4 bases and J lost 0, with 6 bases in between. DNA of the CDR3: TGTGCCATCAGTGGAGGGGCGAACACCGGGGAGCTGTTTTTT. Its protein product is CAISGGANTGELFF.

The J gene is TRBJ1-4, the V gene TRBV10-3; tentatively, D is TRBD1 (5 bases). Germline V CDR1 and CDR2: ENHRY, SYGVKD. V lost 7 bases and J 5 bases, leaving 11 bases between the germline ends. The CDR3 has 13 residues. This CDR3 is CAITRGPNEKLFF. In DNA, the CDR3 is TGTGCCATCACTAGGGGCCCGAATGAAAAACTGTTTTTT.

This clone was recorded once. The rearrangement links TRBV10-1 to TRBJ2-3; tentatively, D is TRBD2 (6 bases). Germline assignment: CDR1 WNHNN and CDR2 SYGVQD (reference sequence). V was pared by 0 bases and J by 2 bases, with 12 bases between. This CDR3 is built from 16 residues. Here the CDR3 DNA reads TGCGCCAGCAGTGAGTCCGGGGGTTCGATCACAGATACGCAGTATTTT. It encodes CASSESGGSITDTQYF.

V is TRBV11-2 and J is TRBJ2-5, with 7 bases fitting TRBD2. Germline trimming cut 5 bases from V and 6 bases from J; bases unmatched to any gene: 12. Germline V CDR1 and CDR2: SGHAT, FQNNGV. The CDR3 length is 15 residues. For the CDR3, the DNA is TGTGCCAGCAGCCCCCCGGGTCAGGGAGGGAAGACCCAGTACTTC. It specifies CASSPPGQGGKTQYF.

V gene TRBV6-4 combines with J gene TRBJ2-3, with D possibly TRBD1 on 6 matching bases. V lost 3 bases to trimming and J lost 4 bases, with 8 bases between them. This CDR3 is 13 amino acids long. Germline V CDR1 and CDR2: MRHNA, SNTAGT. The CDR3 bases are TGTGCCAGCAGTGATGGACAGCCAGATACGCAGTATTTT. Translating gives CASSDGQPDTQYF.

This clone was seen once. The rearrangement uses TRBV9 and TRBJ2-1, with TRBD1 matching over 10 bases. J gave up 8 bases and V 4 bases, and 6 bases lay outside the gene matches. This CDR3 has 14 residues. From germline, CDR1 is SGDLS and CDR2 YYNGEE. The CDR3 here is CASSPRDRGDEQFF. The DNA of the CDR3 is TGTGCCAGCAGCCCCCGGGACAGGGGTGATGAGCAGTTCTTC.

The chain employs TRBV29-1 and TRBJ1-2; D is uncertain. The germline V and J ends were trimmed by 3 bases and 8 bases, with 16 bases remaining between them. The germline V gene has CDR1 SQVTM and CDR2 ANQGSEA. This CDR3 contains 13 residues. The CDR3 DNA reads TGCAGCGTTGAGCCCCCAGCCACTCCGGGCTACACCTTC. Protein product: CSVEPPATPGYTF.